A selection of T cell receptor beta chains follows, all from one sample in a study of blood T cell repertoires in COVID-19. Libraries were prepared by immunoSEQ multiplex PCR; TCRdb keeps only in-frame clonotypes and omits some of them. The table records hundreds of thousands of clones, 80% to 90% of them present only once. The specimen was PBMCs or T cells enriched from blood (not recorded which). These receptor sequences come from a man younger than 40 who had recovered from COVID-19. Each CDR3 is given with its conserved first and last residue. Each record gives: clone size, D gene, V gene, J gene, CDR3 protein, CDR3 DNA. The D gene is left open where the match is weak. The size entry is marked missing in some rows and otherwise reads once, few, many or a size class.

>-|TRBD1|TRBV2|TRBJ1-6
CATMGQVSSPLHF
TGTGCCACCATGGGACAGGTGAGCTCACCCCTCCACTTT
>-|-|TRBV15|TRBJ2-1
CATSRDQGNYNEQFF
TGTGCCACCAGCAGAGATCAGGGTAACTACAATGAGCAGTTCTTC
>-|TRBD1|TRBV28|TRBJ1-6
CASSSRDRGGNSPLHF
TGTGCCAGCAGTTCTCGGGACAGGGGAGGTAATTCACCCCTCCACTTT
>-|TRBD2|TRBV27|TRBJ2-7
CASSLRLAGAYEQYF
TGTGCCAGCAGTCTTAGACTAGCGGGAGCCTACGAGCAGTACTTC
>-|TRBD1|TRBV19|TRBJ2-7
CASSAGTVSYEQYF
TGTGCCAGTAGTGCCGGGACAGTTTCTTACGAGCAGTACTTC
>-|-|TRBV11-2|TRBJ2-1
CASSLAAGVGYYNEQFF
TGTGCCAGCAGCTTAGCCGCAGGGGTTGGTTACTACAATGAGCAGTTCTTC
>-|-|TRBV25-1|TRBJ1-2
CASSEGSYGYTF
TGTGCCAGCAGTGAAGGCAGCTATGGCTACACCTTC
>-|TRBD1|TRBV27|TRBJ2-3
CASSPDRGSVPDTQYF
TGTGCCAGCAGTCCGGACAGGGGGAGTGTGCCAGATACGCAGTATTTT
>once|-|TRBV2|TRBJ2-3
CASSARGTRPDTQYF
TGTGCCAGCAGCGCACGCGGGACTCGTCCAGATACGCAGTATTTT
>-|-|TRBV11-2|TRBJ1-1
CASSPSDGTEAFF
TGTGCCAGCAGCCCAAGCGACGGAACTGAAGCTTTCTTT
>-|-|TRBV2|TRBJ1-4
CASSADRRNEKLFF
TGTGCCAGCAGTGCAGACAGGAGGAATGAAAAACTGTTTTTT
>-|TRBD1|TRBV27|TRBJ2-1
CASRGTGNNEQFF
TGTGCCAGCAGGGGGACAGGAAACAATGAGCAGTTCTTC
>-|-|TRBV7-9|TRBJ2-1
CASSLGLGRNEQFF
TGTGCCAGCAGCTTAGGTTTGGGCCGGAATGAGCAGTTCTTC
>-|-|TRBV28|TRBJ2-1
CASLRGPYNEQFF
TGTGCCAGCCTCCGGGGTCCCTACAATGAGCAGTTCTTC
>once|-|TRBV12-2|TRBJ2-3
CASRLDPTGAATDTQYF
TGTGCAAGTCGCTTAGACCCCACAGGGGCAGCAACAGATACGCAGTATTTT
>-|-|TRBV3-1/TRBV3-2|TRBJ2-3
CASSQGVGVNTDTQYF
TGTGCCAGCAGCCAAGGGGTAGGGGTCAACACAGATACGCAGTATTTT
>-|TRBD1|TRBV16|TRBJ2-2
CASSQRILPGTGSGELFF
TGTGCCAGCAGCCAACGTATCCTCCCCGGGACAGGGTCCGGGGAGCTGTTTTTT
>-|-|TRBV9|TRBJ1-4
CASSVDSLNEKLFF
TGTGCCAGCAGCGTAGACAGCCTTAATGAAAAACTGTTTTTT
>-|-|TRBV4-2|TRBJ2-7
CASSQDSPFRRSYEQYF
TGTGCCAGCAGCCAAGATTCCCCCTTCAGGCGCTCCTACGAGCAGTACTTC
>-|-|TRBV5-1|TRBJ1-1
CASRRDTENTEAFF
TGCGCCAGCAGGAGGGACACGGAGAACACTGAAGCTTTCTTT
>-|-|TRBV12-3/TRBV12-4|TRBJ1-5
CASSFSGHQPQHF
TGTGCCAGCAGTTTCTCAGGGCATCAGCCCCAGCATTTT
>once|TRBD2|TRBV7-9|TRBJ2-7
CASSMGLGVGEQYF
TGTGCCAGCAGCATGGGACTAGGGGTCGGGGAGCAGTACTTC
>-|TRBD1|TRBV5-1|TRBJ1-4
CASSSSTEATGIGEKLFF
TGCGCCAGCAGCTCATCCACCGAAGCGACAGGGATAGGTGAAAAACTGTTTTTT
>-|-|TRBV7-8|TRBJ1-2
CASSLDEDRGYTF
TGTGCCAGCAGCTTAGACGAGGACAGAGGCTACACCTTC
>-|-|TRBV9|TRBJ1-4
CASSISTANNEKLFF
TGTGCCAGCAGCATCTCGACAGCTAATAATGAAAAACTGTTTTTT
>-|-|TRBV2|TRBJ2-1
CASSLIASPGNEQFF
TGTGCCAGCAGTTTGATAGCGAGCCCTGGGAATGAGCAGTTCTTC
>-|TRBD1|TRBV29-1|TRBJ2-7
CSARQGAYEQYF
TGCAGCGCAAGACAGGGCGCCTACGAGCAGTACTTC
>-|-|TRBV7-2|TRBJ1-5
CASSPGSGQPQHF
TGTGCCAGCAGCCCAGGGTCGGGTCAGCCCCAGCATTTT
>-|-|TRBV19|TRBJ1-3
CASSTGVPGNTIYF
TGTGCCAGTAGTACAGGGGTGCCTGGAAACACCATATATTTT
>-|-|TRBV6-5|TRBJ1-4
CASRRTVEKLFF
TGTGCCAGCAGGAGGACAGTTGAAAAACTGTTTTTT
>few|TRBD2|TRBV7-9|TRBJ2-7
CASSLKLAGAEQYF
TGTGCCAGCAGCTTAAAACTAGCGGGAGCCGAGCAGTACTTC
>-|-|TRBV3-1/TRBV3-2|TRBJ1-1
CASSQDGRSGSEAFF
TGTGCCAGCAGCCAAGATGGGAGGTCAGGTTCTGAAGCTTTCTTT
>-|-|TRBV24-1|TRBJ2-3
CATSHHRGSTDTQYF
TGTGCCACCAGTCATCATAGAGGGTCCACAGATACGCAGTATTTT
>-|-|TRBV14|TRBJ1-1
CASSQEVGLEAFF
TGTGCCAGCAGCCAAGAGGTGGGACTTGAAGCTTTCTTT
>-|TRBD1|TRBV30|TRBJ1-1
CAWTTGGTEAFF
TGTGCCTGGACCACAGGGGGCACTGAAGCTTTCTTT
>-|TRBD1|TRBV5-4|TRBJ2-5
CASSPQGAGAAQETQYF
TGTGCCAGCAGCCCCCAGGGGGCAGGGGCCGCACAAGAGACCCAGTACTTC
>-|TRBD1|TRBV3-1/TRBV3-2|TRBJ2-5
CASSWTGVRQETQYF
TGTGCCAGCAGCTGGACAGGGGTTCGCCAAGAGACCCAGTACTTC
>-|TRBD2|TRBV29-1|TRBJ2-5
CSVNSGFIQETQYF
TGCAGCGTGAATAGCGGGTTTATCCAAGAGACCCAGTACTTC
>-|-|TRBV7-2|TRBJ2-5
CASSAYQETQYF
TGTGCCAGCAGCGCGTACCAAGAGACCCAGTACTTC
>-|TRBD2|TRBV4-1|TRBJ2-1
CASSQSGTSNEQFF
TGCGCCAGCAGCCAATCGGGGACTAGCAATGAGCAGTTCTTC
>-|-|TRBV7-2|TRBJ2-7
CASSLPGKPYEQYF
TGTGCCAGCAGCTTACCGGGGAAGCCCTACGAGCAGTACTTC
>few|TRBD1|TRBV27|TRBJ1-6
CASSMDRGESPLHF
TGTGCCAGCAGCATGGACAGGGGAGAATCACCCCTCCACTTT
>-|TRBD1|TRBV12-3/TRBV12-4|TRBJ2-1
CASSHGQVNEQFF
TGTGCCAGCAGCCACGGACAGGTAAATGAGCAGTTCTTC
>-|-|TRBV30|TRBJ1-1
CAWSERDTEAFF
TGTGCCTGGAGTGAACGCGACACTGAAGCTTTCTTT
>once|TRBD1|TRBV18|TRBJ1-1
CASSPKTGGNTEAFF
TGTGCCAGCTCACCAAAGACAGGGGGGAACACTGAAGCTTTCTTT